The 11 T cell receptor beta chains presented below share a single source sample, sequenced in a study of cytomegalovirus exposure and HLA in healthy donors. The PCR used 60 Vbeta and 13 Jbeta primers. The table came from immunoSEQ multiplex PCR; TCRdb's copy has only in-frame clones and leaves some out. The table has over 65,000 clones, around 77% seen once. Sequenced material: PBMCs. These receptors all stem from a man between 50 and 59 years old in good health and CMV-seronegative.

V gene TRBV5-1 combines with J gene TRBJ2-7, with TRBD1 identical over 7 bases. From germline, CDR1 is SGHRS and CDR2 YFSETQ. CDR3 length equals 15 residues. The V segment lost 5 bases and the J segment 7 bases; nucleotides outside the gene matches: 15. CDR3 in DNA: TGCGCCAGCAGGTCACGACAGGGTCTATTTGAGGAGCAGTACTTC. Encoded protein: CASRSRQGLFEEQYF.

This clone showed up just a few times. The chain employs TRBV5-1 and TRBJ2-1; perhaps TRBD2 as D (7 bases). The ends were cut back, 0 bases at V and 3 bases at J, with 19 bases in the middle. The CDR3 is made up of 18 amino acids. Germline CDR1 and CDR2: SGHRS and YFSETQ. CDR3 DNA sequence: TGCGCCAGCAGCTTGGGGGGTTCGGGGGGCTCGATCTACAATGAGCAGTTCTTC. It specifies CASSLGGSGGSIYNEQFF.

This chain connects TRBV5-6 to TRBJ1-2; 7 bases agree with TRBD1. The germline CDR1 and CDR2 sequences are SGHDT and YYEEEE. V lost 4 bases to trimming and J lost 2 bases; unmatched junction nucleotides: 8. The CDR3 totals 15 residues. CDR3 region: CASSTPGQLNYGYTF. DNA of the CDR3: TGTGCCAGCAGCACCCCGGGACAGCTCAACTATGGCTACACCTTC.

CDR3 protein: CASSSLGSGGTEAFF. CDR3 nucleotide sequence: TGTGCCAGCAGTTCCCTCGGTAGTGGAGGTACTGAAGCTTTCTTT. This chain connects TRBV27 to TRBJ1-1; D is uncertain. Per germline, CDR1 MNHEY and CDR2 SMNVEV (reference sequence). The CDR3 has 15 amino acids. The V end was cut by 4 bases, the J end by 5 bases, with 17 bases between.

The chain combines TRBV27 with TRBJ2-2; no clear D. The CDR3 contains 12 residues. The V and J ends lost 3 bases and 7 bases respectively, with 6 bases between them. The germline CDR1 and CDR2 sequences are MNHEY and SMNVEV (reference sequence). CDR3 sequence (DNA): TGTGCCAGCAGTTTGTCCGGCGGGGAGCTGTTTTTT. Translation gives CASSLSGGELFF.

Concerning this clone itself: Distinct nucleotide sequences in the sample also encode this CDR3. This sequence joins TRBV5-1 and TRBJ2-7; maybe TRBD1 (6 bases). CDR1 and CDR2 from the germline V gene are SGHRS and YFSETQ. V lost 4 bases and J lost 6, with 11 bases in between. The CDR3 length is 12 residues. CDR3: CASSIQGSEQYF. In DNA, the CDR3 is TGCGCCAGCAGCATACAGGGATCCGAGCAGTACTTC.

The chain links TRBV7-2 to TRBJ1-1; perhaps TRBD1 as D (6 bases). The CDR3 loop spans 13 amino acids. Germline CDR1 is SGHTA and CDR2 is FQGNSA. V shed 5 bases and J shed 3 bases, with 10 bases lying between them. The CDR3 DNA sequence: TGTGCCAGCAGCCGACGGACAGACACTGAAGCTTTCTTT. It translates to CASSRRTDTEAFF.

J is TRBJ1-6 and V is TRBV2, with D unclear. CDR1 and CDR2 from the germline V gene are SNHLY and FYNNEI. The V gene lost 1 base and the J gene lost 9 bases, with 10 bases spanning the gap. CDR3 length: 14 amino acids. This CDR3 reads CASSEEVRASPLHF. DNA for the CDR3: TGTGCCAGCAGTGAAGAAGTGAGGGCTTCACCCCTCCACTTT.

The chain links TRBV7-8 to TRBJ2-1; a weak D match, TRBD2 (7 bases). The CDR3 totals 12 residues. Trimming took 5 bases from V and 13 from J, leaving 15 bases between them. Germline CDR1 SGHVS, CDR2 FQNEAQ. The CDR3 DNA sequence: TGTGCCAGCAGCCAGCAGGGGAGGGCTCAGTTCTTC. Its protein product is CASSQQGRAQFF.

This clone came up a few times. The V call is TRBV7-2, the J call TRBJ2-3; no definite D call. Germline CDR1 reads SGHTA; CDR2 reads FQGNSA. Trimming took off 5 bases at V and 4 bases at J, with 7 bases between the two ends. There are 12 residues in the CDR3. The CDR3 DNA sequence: TGTGCCAGCAGCCCGTATTCAGATACGCAGTATTTT. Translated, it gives CASSPYSDTQYF.

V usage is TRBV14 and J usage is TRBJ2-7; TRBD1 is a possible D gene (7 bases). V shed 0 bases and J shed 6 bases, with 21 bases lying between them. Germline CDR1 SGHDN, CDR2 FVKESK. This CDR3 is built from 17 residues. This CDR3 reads CASSQDLAGQSSREQYF. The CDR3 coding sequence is TGTGCCAGCAGCCAAGATCTGGCGGGACAGTCCTCCCGCGAGCAGTACTTC.